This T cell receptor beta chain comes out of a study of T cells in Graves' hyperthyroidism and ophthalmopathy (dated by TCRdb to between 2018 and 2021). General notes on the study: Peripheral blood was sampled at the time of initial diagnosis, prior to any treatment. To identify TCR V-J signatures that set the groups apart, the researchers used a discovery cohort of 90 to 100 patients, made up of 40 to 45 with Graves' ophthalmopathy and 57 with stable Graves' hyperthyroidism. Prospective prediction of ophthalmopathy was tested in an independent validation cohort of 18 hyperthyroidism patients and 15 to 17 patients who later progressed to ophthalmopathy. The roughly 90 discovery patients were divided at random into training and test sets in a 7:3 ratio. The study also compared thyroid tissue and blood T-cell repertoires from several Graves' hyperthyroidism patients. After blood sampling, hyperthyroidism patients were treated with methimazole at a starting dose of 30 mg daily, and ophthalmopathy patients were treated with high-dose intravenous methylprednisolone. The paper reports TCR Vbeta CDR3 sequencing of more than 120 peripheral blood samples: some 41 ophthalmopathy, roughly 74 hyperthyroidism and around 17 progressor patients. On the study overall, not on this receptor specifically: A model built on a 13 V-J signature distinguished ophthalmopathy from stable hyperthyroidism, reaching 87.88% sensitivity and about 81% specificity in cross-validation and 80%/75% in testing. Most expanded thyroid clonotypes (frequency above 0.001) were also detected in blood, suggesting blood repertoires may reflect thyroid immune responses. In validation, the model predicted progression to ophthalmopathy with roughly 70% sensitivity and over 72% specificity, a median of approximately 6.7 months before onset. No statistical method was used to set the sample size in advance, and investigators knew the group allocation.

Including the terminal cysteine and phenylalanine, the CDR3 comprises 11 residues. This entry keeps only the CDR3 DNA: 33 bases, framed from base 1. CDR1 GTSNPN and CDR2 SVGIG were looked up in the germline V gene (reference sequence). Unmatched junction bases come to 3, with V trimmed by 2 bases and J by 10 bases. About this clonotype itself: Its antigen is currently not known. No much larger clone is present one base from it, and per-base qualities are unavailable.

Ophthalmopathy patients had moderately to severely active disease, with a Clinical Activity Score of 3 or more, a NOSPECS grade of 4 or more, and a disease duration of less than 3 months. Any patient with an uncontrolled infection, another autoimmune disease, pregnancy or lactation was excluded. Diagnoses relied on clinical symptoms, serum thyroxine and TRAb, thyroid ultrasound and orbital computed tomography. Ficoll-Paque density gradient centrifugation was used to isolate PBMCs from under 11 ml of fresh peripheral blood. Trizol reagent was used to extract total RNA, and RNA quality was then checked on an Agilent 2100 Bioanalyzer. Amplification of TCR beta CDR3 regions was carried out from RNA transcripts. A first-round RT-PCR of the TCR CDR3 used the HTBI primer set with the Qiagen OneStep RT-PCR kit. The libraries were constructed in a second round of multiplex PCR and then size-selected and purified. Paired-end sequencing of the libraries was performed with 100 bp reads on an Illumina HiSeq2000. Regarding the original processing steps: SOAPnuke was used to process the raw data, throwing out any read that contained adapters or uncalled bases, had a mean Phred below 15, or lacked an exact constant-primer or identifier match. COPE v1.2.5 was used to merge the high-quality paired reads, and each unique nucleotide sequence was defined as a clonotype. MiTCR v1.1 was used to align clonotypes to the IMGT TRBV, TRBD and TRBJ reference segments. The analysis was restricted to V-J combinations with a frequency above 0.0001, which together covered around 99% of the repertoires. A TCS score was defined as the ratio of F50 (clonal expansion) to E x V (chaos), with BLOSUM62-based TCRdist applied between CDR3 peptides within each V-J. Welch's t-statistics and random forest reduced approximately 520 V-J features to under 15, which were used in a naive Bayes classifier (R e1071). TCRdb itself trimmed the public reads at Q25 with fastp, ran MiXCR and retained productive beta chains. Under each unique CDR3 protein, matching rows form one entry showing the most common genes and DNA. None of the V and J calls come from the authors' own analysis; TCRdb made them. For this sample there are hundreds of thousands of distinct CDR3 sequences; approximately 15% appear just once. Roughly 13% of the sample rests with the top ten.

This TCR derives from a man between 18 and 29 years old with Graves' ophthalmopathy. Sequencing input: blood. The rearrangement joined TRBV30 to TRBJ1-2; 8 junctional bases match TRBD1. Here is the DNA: TGTGCCTGGAGTCCGGACAGGGTCTACACCTTC. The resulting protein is CAWSPDRVYTF. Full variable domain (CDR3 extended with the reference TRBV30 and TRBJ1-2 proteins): SQTIHQWPATLVQPVGSPLSLECTVEGTSNPNLYWYRQAAGRGLQLLFYSVGIGQISSEVPQNLSASRPQDRQFILSSKKLLLSDSGFYLCAWSPDRVYTFGSGTRLTVV.